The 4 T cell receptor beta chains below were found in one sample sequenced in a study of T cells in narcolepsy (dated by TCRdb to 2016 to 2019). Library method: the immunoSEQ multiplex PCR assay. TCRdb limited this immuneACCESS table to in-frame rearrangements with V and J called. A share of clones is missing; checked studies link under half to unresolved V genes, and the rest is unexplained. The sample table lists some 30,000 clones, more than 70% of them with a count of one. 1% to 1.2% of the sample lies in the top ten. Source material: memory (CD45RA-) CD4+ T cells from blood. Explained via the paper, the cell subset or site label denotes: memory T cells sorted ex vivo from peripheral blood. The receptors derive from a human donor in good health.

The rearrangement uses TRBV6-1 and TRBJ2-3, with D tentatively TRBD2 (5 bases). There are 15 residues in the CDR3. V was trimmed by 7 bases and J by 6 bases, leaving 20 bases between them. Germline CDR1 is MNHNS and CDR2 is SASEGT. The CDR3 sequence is CASTPVLAPQDTQYF. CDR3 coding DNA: TGTGCCAGCACCCCGGTTCTAGCCCCACAGGATACGCAGTATTTT.

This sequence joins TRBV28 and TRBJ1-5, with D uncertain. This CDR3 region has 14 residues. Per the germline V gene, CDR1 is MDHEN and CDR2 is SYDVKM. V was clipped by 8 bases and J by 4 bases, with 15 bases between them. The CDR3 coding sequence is TGTGCCAGCGGAGGAGGACCACAGAATCAGCCCCAGCATTTT. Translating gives CASGGGPQNQPQHF.

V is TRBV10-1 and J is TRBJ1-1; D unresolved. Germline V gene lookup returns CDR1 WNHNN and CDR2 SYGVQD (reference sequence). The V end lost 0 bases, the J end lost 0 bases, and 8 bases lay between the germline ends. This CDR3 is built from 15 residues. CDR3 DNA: TGCGCCAGCAGTGAGTCGGGCAGGCTGAACACTGAAGCTTTCTTT. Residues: CASSESGRLNTEAFF.

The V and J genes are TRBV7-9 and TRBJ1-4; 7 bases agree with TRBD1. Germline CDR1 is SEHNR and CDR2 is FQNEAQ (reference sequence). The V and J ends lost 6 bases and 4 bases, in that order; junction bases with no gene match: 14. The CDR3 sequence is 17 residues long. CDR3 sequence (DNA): TGTGCCAGCAGGGAACAGGGGATTGGGACAGATAATGAAAAACTGTTTTTT. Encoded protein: CASREQGIGTDNEKLFF.